Given below is one T cell receptor beta chain in context. Its antigen is unknown. The CDR3 length is 14 residues. Germline CDR1 SQVTM, CDR2 ANQGSEA. With 7 bases removed from V and 3 bases from J, the gap between germline ends came to 15 bases. The study enrolled healthy HIV-negative adults without recent acute infections or vaccinations as donors. All participating donors were Caucasian adults from Nashville, Tennessee. The sample originates from a study of shared clonotypes between healthy human individuals. Every subset had its genomic DNA shared out evenly among several immunoSEQ plates. Only in-frame clones appear in the TCRdb table, and some are missing; sequencing was by immunoSEQ multiplex PCR. The sample lists about 460,000 clones, 70% to 80% occurring once. Overall study results and limits: Owing to a small donor count, the genetic and exposure-history diversity represented was limited.

This clonotype was sampled from a woman in her 40s in good health. Some clones in this sample may be carry-over from other donors' samples. The chain has TRBV29-1 and TRBJ2-2, with D uncertain. Sequencing input: PBMCs. CDR3 sequence (DNA): TGCAGCGGAAGGTGGCAAATCGACACCGGGGAGCTGTTTTTT. The encoded protein is CSGRWQIDTGELFF.